This TCR beta chain is from a study of blood T cell repertoires in COVID-19. Germline CDR1 reads DFQATT; CDR2 reads SNEGSKA (reference sequence). V was clipped by 2 bases and J by 6 bases, with 5 bases between them. CDR3 length: 10 amino acids. The data were produced by immunoSEQ multiplex PCR, yet TCRdb's version contains in-frame clones alone and is incomplete. Among 300,000 to 350,000 clones, roughly 87% were seen once, and the ten largest hold roughly 8.9%. This TCR was sampled from a man under 40 with COVID-19, enrolled during active disease. The chain recombines TRBV20-1 with TRBJ2-7; D gene unclear. The sequencing sample was made of peripheral blood. The CDR3 DNA sequence: TGCAGTGCTAGAAAGCTCGAGCAGTACTTC. As protein: CSARKLEQYF.